This TCR beta chain was documented in a study of T cell clonotyping in hematopoietic cell transplantation. After removal of 0 bases from V and 3 bases from J, the junction contained 5 bases not matched to a gene. This CDR3 has 16 residues. Germline V gene data show CDR1 as MGHRA and CDR2 as YSYEKL. Blood collection times were about day -28 and days 30, 100, 180 posttransplant. Repertoires were generated with immunoSEQ multiplex PCR, while TCRdb's copy carries only in-frame clones and drops some. This table has about 5,000 clones, approximately 26% appearing once. The V gene is TRBV4-1, the J gene TRBJ2-1; 7 nucleotides match TRBD1. This clonotype was obtained from a male patient between 40 and 49 years old who had an allogeneic stem cell transplant from an unrelated donor, so the T cells may come from the graft donor. Some clones in this sample may be carry-over from other donors' samples. Specimen: peripheral blood mononuclear cells, collected 180 days after allogeneic stem cell transplant. CDR3 sequence: CASSQDIRDSYNEQFF. The DNA for the CDR3 is TGCGCCAGCAGCCAAGATATCCGGGACAGCTACAATGAGCAGTTCTTC.